This T cell receptor beta chain was profiled in a study of blood T cell repertoires in COVID-19. Original handling: Quantification of nucleated cells was approximated via reference gene primer amplification. Data came from immunoSEQ multiplex PCR; TCRdb stores just in-frame clones and leaves some out. The V and J calls and clone size were taken over from that table, and D and trimming were inferred from the DNA. The repertoire consists of approximately 160,000 clones, with 84% occurring once and the leading ten covering less than 9%. The CDR3 covers 16 residues. Germline-derived CDR1 and CDR2 are MDHEN and SYDVKM. Trimming removed 0 bases from V and 0 bases from J; junction bases left unmatched: 2.

This chain connects TRBV28 to TRBJ2-3, with 8 bases that match TRBD1. This receptor was identified in a man in his forties or fifties who had recovered from COVID-19. Material for sequencing was peripheral blood. The DNA for the CDR3 is TGTGCCAGCAGTTTATGGGGGACAGGTAGCACAGATACGCAGTATTTT. As protein: CASSLWGTGSTDTQYF.